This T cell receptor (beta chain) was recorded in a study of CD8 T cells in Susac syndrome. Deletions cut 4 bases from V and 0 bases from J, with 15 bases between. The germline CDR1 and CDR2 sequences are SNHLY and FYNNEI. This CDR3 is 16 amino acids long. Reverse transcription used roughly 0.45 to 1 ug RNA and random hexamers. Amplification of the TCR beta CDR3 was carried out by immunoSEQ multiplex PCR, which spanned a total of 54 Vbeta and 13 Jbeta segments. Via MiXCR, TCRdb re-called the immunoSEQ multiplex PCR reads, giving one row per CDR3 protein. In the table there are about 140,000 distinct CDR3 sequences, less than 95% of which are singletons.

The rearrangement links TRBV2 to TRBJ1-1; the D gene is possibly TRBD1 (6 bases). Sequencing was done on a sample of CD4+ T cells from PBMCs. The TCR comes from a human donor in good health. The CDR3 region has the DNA TGTGCCAGCAGTGTCCGGGACACGTATTTGAACACTGAAGCTTTCTTT. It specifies CASSVRDTYLNTEAFF.